The next 7 T cell receptor beta chains were all read from a single sample in a study of blood T cells in healthy people across ages. Primers used in a second PCR of roughly 6 to 11 cycles were a sample-barcoded 5' primer and a J-beta primer mix. TCRdb ran MiXCR on the 5' RACE reads and lists one entry per CDR3 protein. The sample includes around 1,500,000 distinct CDR3 sequences, approximately 30% of them seen just once. Specimen: blood. The receptors were gathered from a woman aged 30 to 39 in good health.

The chain carries TRBV20-1 and TRBJ1-5; possibly TRBD1 for D (6 bases). Trimming left V 6 bases short and J 1 base short, with 13 bases between. The length of the CDR3 is 14 residues. Looked up from germline, CDR1 is DFQATT and CDR2 is SNEGSKA (reference sequence). The CDR3 sequence is CSAVQGVSNQPQHF. CDR3 nucleotides: TGCAGTGCCGTACAGGGAGTAAGCAATCAGCCCCAGCATTTT.

Comment on this clonotype: The CDR3 does not close with the conserved phenylalanine or tryptophan, likely indicating a read error. The chain carries TRBV12-3 or TRBV12-4 and TRBJ2-2, with D unclear. Trimming cost V 6 bases and J 6 bases, with 17 bases left between them. The CDR3 is 15 amino acids. The CDR3 DNA reads as TGTGCCAGCAGGAGTCAGGTGGAGATCCCCGGGGAGCTGTTTTAT. Translation gives CASRSQVEIPGELFY.

The sample holds many counts of this clonotype. The CDR3 coding sequence is TGTGCCAGCAGTTTAACGGAAGTTACGCAGCAGTACTTC. Protein: CASSLTEVTQQYF. The genes are TRBV12-3 or TRBV12-4 and TRBJ2-7; unclear D gene. Trimming took off 2 bases at V and 8 bases at J, with 13 bases between the two ends. CDR3 size: 13 residues.

The rearrangement uses TRBV4-1 and TRBJ1-2; the D is unclear. The germline gives CDR1 MGHRA, CDR2 YSYEKL. Trimming left V 0 bases short and J 2 bases short, with 16 bases between. The CDR3 length is 17 residues. DNA of the CDR3: TGCGCCAGCAGCCAAGAAGTGTGGGCGACGGACAACTATGGCTACACCTTC. It codes for CASSQEVWATDNYGYTF.

This clonotype was detected a few times. The V and J genes are TRBV4-3 and TRBJ1-4; weak D call: TRBD1 (5 bases). The V end was cut by 0 bases, the J end by 10 bases, with 15 bases between. Germline V gene sequence: CDR1 LGHNA, CDR2 YSLEER. The CDR3 extends over 15 amino acids. The CDR3 spells CASSQDHRLPGKLFF. In nucleotides, the CDR3 is TGCGCCAGCAGCCAAGATCACAGGCTTCCCGGAAAACTGTTTTTT.

This clonotype was detected only a few times. CDR3 region: CASGTSGGTDTQYF. As DNA, the CDR3 is TGCGCCAGCGGGACTAGCGGGGGGACAGATACGCAGTATTTT. V is TRBV5-1 and J is TRBJ2-3; 15 bases map to TRBD2. This CDR3 has 14 amino acids. Per the germline V gene, CDR1 is SGHRS and CDR2 is YFSETQ. Unmatched junction bases numbered 0, after V lost 7 bases and J lost 3 bases.

This clonotype was counted only a few times. The chain has TRBV29-1 and TRBJ1-1; D unresolved. V lost 5 bases and J lost 0, with 10 bases in between. The germline V gene encodes CDR1 SQVTM and CDR2 ANQGSEA. The CDR3 loop spans 13 amino acids. CDR3 residues: CSVLQVMNTEAFF. As DNA, the CDR3 is TGCAGCGTTCTTCAGGTCATGAACACTGAAGCTTTCTTT.